This TCR beta chain was observed in a study of blood T cell repertoires in COVID-19. Study overall: Material from acute and convalescent COVID-19 was sourced from the United States, Italy and Spain. From T cells, B-cell-depleted T cells, or PBMCs came the material, which was cDNA or gDNA.

The germline V gene has CDR1 SGHRS and CDR2 YFSETQ. The ends lost 0 bases at V and 5 bases at J; junction bases unmatched: 7. CDR3 length: 15 residues. The protocol was immunoSEQ multiplex PCR, while the TCRdb copy is restricted to in-frame clones and leaves out a portion. This sample has about 110,000 clones, with around 64% found just once. There are a few counts of this clone. The sample consisted of peripheral blood. The clonotype comes from a human donor with acute or convalescent COVID-19. The donor label of this sample is uncertain. J is TRBJ1-2 and V is TRBV5-1; 7 bases are a match to TRBD1. The CDR3 protein is CASSLEGGGGYGYTF. Here the CDR3 DNA reads TGCGCCAGCAGCTTGGAAGGGGGCGGTGGATATGGCTACACCTTC.